One and the same sample provided the 24 T cell receptor beta chains below, sequenced in a study of blood T cell repertoires in COVID-19. The method was immunoSEQ multiplex PCR; TCRdb's version includes in-frame clones alone and lacks a portion of them. Counted here are roughly 120,000 clones, around 80% occurring once; the ten biggest clones make up approximately 0.77%. Sequencing input: peripheral blood. These receptors were collected from an older woman with acute or convalescent COVID-19.

In DNA form, the CDR3 reads TGTGCCAGCAGTTTCGTGGAGACCCAGTACTTC. Its protein product is CASSFVETQYF. The V and J genes are TRBV12-3 or TRBV12-4 and TRBJ2-5; D unclear. The CDR3 sequence is 11 residues long. V was trimmed by 3 bases and J by 5 bases, leaving 4 bases between them.

V gene TRBV18 combines with J gene TRBJ2-2, with 7 nucleotides matching TRBD1. V was pared by 3 bases and J by 7 bases, with 8 bases of the junction left unmatched. Germline V lookup: CDR1 KGHSH, CDR2 LQKENI. The CDR3 is 15 amino acids. This CDR3 is CASSPRTGAIGELFF. CDR3 DNA: TGTGCCAGCTCACCGCGAACAGGGGCCATCGGGGAGCTGTTTTTT.

This clone was observed a single time. The rearrangement joins TRBV18 to TRBJ2-1; D perhaps matches TRBD2 (6 bases). V was trimmed by 5 bases and J by 9 bases, leaving 11 bases between them. Germline CDR1 KGHSH, CDR2 LQKENI. The CDR3 is 12 residues long. Here the CDR3 DNA reads TGTGCCAGCTCAGTGGCGGAGGGTGAGCAGTTCTTC. The encoded protein is CASSVAEGEQFF.

On this clone: Within the sample, other DNA sequences also encode this same CDR3. This rearrangement joins TRBV28 to TRBJ2-7; TRBD1 is a possible D gene (6 bases). Between the trimmed V and J ends, which lost 4 bases and 1 base, there was a span of 11 bases. The CDR3 is 14 amino acids. Germline CDR1 and CDR2: MDHEN and SYDVKM. DNA of the CDR3: TGTGCCAGCAGTTCCCCGGGACAATCCTACGAGCAGTACTTC. It yields the protein CASSSPGQSYEQYF.

The rearrangement uses TRBV10-2 and TRBJ1-4; D is ambiguous. Germline-derived CDR1 and CDR2 are WSHSY and SAAADI. This CDR3 region has 14 residues. The ends were cut back, 2 bases at V and 12 bases at J, with 16 bases in the middle. CDR3 in DNA: TGCGCCAGCAGTGAGCCGGGAGTAAATAGGGAACTGTTTTTT. Translating gives CASSEPGVNRELFF.

The chain uses TRBV30 and TRBJ2-1, with 7 bases aligning to TRBD2. Trimming took 0 bases from V and 0 from J; bases not matched to a gene: 8. The CDR3 consists of 17 residues. The germline V gene has CDR1 GTSNPN and CDR2 SVGIG (reference sequence). CDR3 region: CAWSVGVLAASYNEQFF. The CDR3 bases are TGTGCCTGGAGTGTTGGGGTCCTAGCGGCCTCCTACAATGAGCAGTTCTTC.

V is TRBV14 and J is TRBJ1-4; unclear D gene. The CDR3 runs to 14 residues. Trimming removed 6 bases at V and 7 bases at J, with 15 bases between. Germline V gives CDR1 SGHDN, CDR2 FVKESK. The CDR3 loop is CASSLAVEGEKLFF. The CDR3 DNA is TGTGCCAGCAGTTTAGCAGTTGAAGGTGAAAAACTGTTTTTT.

The V and J genes are TRBV5-1 and TRBJ2-2; 10 nucleotides line up with TRBD1. The germline V gene has CDR1 SGHRS and CDR2 YFSETQ. The V and J ends lost 4 bases and 3 bases, in that order; junction bases with no gene match: 6. The CDR3 sequence is 16 residues long. The DNA of the CDR3 is TGCGCCAGCAGCGGGGGACAGGGGTCATACACCGGGGAGCTGTTTTTT. Translated, it gives CASSGGQGSYTGELFF.

This clone was detected once. The genes are TRBV19 and TRBJ1-5; 11 nucleotides line up with TRBD1. The CDR3 contains 16 residues. Unmatched junction bases numbered 6, after V lost 6 bases and J lost 2 bases. Germline V gene data show CDR1 as LNHDA and CDR2 as SQIVND (reference sequence). CDR3 amino acids: CASRRTGGSGNQPQHF. Here the CDR3 DNA reads TGTGCCAGTAGGCGGACAGGGGGCAGCGGCAATCAGCCCCAGCATTTT.

The V and J genes are TRBV5-1 and TRBJ1-4; D is uncertain. Germline V lookup: CDR1 SGHRS, CDR2 YFSETQ. V lost 3 bases and J 5 bases, leaving 17 bases between the germline ends. The CDR3 has 16 residues. The CDR3 region has the DNA TGCGCCAGCAGCTCCGGACCGCGGGGATCAAATGAAAAACTGTTTTTT. Amino acids: CASSSGPRGSNEKLFF.

This clone was observed a handful of times. The gene calls are TRBV5-1 and TRBJ2-2; 11 nucleotides agree with TRBD2. The trim removed 2 bases at V and 2 bases at J, leaving 2 bases unmatched. Germline CDR1 is SGHRS and CDR2 is YFSETQ. The CDR3 has 16 residues. CDR3 protein: CASSFGTSGNTGELFF. Here the CDR3 DNA reads TGCGCCAGCAGCTTCGGGACTAGCGGCAACACCGGGGAGCTGTTTTTT.

This clone occurred once. The rearrangement links TRBV11-1 to TRBJ1-2; TRBD1 agrees at 10 bases. This CDR3 contains 16 residues. V trimming: 5 bases; J trimming: 0 bases; junction bases outside the gene matches: 6. CDR1 SGHAT and CDR2 FQDESV come from the germline V gene (reference sequence). CDR3: CASSHSGTGANYGYTF. The CDR3 nucleotides are TGTGCCAGCAGCCATTCTGGGACAGGGGCTAACTATGGCTACACCTTC.

The J gene is TRBJ2-2, the V gene TRBV29-1; D is possibly TRBD1 (6 bases). Trimming left V 8 bases short and J 5 bases short, with 18 bases between. This CDR3 region has 14 residues. Germline V gene sequence: CDR1 SQVTM, CDR2 ANQGSEA. This CDR3 is CSITSGDKTGELFF. The CDR3 DNA is TGCAGCATTACTTCCGGGGACAAAACCGGGGAGCTGTTTTTT.

The DNA of the CDR3 is TGTGCCACCGGGGCTAGCGGTGACAATGAGCAGTTCTTC. This codes for CATGASGDNEQFF. The V and J genes are TRBV24-1 and TRBJ2-1; 7 bases agree with TRBD2. The CDR3 runs 13 residues. From germline, CDR1 is KGHDR and CDR2 SFDVKD. The trim removed 9 bases at V and 5 bases at J, leaving 6 bases unmatched.

V gene TRBV5-4 combines with J gene TRBJ2-3; 11 bases are a match to TRBD2. V trimming: 0 bases; J trimming: 3 bases; junction bases outside the gene matches: 6. Per the germline V gene, CDR1 is SGHNT and CDR2 is YYREEE (reference sequence). This CDR3 has 17 amino acids. CDR3 nucleotides: TGTGCCAGCAGCTTGGGGGAGCTAGCGGGAGGTACAGATACGCAGTATTTT. Its protein is CASSLGELAGGTDTQYF.

This sequence joins TRBV6-1 and TRBJ1-4; 8 nucleotides line up with TRBD1. V was pared by 3 bases and J by 4 bases, with 7 bases of the junction left unmatched. CDR3 length: 16 amino acids. Germline values: CDR1 MNHNS, CDR2 SASEGT. CDR3 DNA sequence: TGTGCCAGCAGTGAGATACGGACAGGGTATAATGAAAAACTGTTTTTT. Translation: CASSEIRTGYNEKLFF.

The chain recombines TRBV9 with TRBJ2-3; the match to TRBD1 covers 7 bases. The germline gives CDR1 SGDLS, CDR2 YYNGEE. The CDR3 is 16 amino acids. The V and J ends lost 4 bases and 0 bases, in that order; junction bases with no gene match: 8. CDR3 bases: TGTGCCAGCAGCTCGAGCCCGGGACAGAGCACAGATACGCAGTATTTT. It specifies CASSSSPGQSTDTQYF. The full variable domain, rest sourced from reference TRBV9 and TRBJ2-3, is DSGVTQTPKHLITATGQRVTLRCSPRSGDLSVYWYQQSLDQGLQFLIQYYNGEERAKGNILERFSAQQFPDLHSELNLSSLELGDSALYFCASSSSPGQSTDTQYFGPGTRLTVL.

The J gene is TRBJ2-2, the V gene TRBV11-3; D uncertain. Trimming cost V 5 bases and J 5 bases, with 15 bases left between them. Germline CDR1 SGHNT, CDR2 YENEEA. The CDR3 is 15 amino acids. The CDR3 here is CASSPVPASTGELFF. The CDR3 coding sequence is TGTGCCAGCAGCCCCGTGCCAGCGAGTACCGGGGAGCTGTTTTTT.

The genes are TRBV19 and TRBJ2-7; 7 bases are a match to TRBD2. The V gene end was trimmed by 3 bases and the J gene end by 4 bases; junction bases not matched to a gene: 6. The CDR3 is 14 amino acids. Germline CDR1 and CDR2: LNHDA and SQIVND (reference sequence). CDR3 loop: CASSIERGDYEQYF. The CDR3 bases are TGTGCCAGTAGTATTGAGCGGGGAGATTACGAGCAGTACTTC.

This clone has only a few counts. The chain employs TRBV24-1 and TRBJ2-3; no firm D call. Trimming cost V 3 bases and J 5 bases, with 17 bases left between them. This CDR3 region has 16 residues. Per germline, CDR1 KGHDR and CDR2 SFDVKD. CDR3 in amino acids: CATSDPGSPSLDTQYF. DNA for the CDR3: TGTGCCACCAGTGATCCCGGAAGTCCTAGTTTAGATACGCAGTATTTT.

This clone was detected only a few times. The chain employs TRBV19 and TRBJ2-1, with 10 bases fitting TRBD1. Germline V lookup: CDR1 LNHDA, CDR2 SQIVND (reference sequence). This CDR3 comprises 20 residues. The V segment lost 7 bases and the J segment 0 bases; nucleotides outside the gene matches: 18. The CDR3 reads CASTSLPGQGGFGSYNEQFF. The DNA for the CDR3 is TGTGCCAGTACCTCCCTCCCCGGACAGGGGGGGTTCGGCTCCTACAATGAGCAGTTCTTC.

The chain is built from TRBV28 and TRBJ1-5; no clear D. V shed 6 bases and J shed 4 bases, with 13 bases lying between them. CDR3 length equals 14 residues. Germline assignment: CDR1 MDHEN and CDR2 SYDVKM. CDR3 protein: CASRRLQENQPQHF. The CDR3 DNA reads as TGTGCCAGCAGGAGGCTTCAAGAAAATCAGCCCCAGCATTTT.

The CDR3 reads CATALTGYTF. The CDR3 bases are TGTGCCACTGCACTAACCGGCTACACCTTC. The genes are TRBV2 and TRBJ1-2; D is ambiguous. The CDR3 loop spans 10 amino acids. Trimming removed 10 bases at V and 8 bases at J, with 11 bases between. The germline V gene encodes CDR1 SNHLY and CDR2 FYNNEI. The entire variable domain, with the rest obtained from reference TRBV2 and TRBJ1-2, is as follows: EPEVTQTPSHQVTQMGQEVILRCVPISNHLYFYWYRQILGQKVEFLVSFYNNEISEKSEIFDDQFSVERPDGSNFTLKIRSTKLEDSAMYFCATALTGYTFGSGTRLTVV.

The chain joins TRBV2 to TRBJ2-5; 12 positions match TRBD1. The CDR3 consists of 16 residues. The germline V gene encodes CDR1 SNHLY and CDR2 FYNNEI. The ends lost 6 bases at V and 4 bases at J; junction bases unmatched: 9. The CDR3 DNA reads TGTGCCAGCAGCTCCGAGGGACAGGGGGCTTTAGAGACCCAGTACTTC. Translating it yields CASSSEGQGALETQYF.